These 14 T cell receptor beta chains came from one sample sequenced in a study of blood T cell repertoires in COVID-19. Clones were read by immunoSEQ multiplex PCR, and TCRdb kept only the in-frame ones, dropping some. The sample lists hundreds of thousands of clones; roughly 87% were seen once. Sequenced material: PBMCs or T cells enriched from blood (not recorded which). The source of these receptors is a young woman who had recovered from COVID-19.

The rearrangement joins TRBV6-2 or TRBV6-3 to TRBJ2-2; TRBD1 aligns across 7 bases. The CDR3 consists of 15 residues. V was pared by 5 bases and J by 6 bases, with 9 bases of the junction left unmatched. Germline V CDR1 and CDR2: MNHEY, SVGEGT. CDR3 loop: CASSPDRVRAGELFF. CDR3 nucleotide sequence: TGTGCCAGCAGTCCCGACAGGGTCCGGGCCGGGGAGCTGTTTTTT.

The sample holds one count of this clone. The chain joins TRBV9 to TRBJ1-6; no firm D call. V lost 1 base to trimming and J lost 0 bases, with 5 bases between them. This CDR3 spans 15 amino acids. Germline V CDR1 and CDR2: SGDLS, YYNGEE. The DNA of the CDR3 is TGTGCCAGCAGCGTAACAGCCTCCTATAATTCACCCCTCCACTTT. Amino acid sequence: CASSVTASYNSPLHF.

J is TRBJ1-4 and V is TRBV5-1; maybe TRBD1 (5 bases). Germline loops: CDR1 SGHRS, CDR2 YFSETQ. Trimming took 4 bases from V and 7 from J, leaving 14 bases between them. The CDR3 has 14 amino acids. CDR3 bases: TGCGCCAGCAGCCCTCGGGGGGGTCTTGAAAAACTGTTTTTT. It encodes CASSPRGGLEKLFF.

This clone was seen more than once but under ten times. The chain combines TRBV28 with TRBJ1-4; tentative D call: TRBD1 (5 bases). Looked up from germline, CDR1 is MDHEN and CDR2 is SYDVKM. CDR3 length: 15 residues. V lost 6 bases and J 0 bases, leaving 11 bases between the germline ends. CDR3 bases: TGTGCCAGCAGGCTGTGGGGCGCAACTAATGAAAAACTGTTTTTT. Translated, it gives CASRLWGATNEKLFF.

CDR3 sequence reads: CSAMRSWEQFF. The CDR3 DNA reads as TGCAGTGCTATGCGGTCCTGGGAGCAGTTCTTC. This chain uses TRBV20-1 with TRBJ2-1; D not certain. Looked up from germline, CDR1 is DFQATT and CDR2 is SNEGSKA (reference sequence). Trimming took 4 bases from V and 10 from J, leaving 11 bases between them. The CDR3 is 11 amino acids.

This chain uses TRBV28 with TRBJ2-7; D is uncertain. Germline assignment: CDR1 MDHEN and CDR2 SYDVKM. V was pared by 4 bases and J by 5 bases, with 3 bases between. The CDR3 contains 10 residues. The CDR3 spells CASSSDEQYF. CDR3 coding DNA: TGTGCCAGCAGTTCCGACGAGCAGTACTTC.

Written as DNA, the CDR3 is TGTGCCAGCAGCTTAGACCAAAGATTCATAGCGAAAGGGCCGAAGACTGAAGCTTTCTTT. This encodes CASSLDQRFIAKGPKTEAFF. The chain recombines TRBV11-2 with TRBJ1-1, with D unclear. The ends were cut back, 0 bases at V and 5 bases at J, with 28 bases in the middle. In germline, CDR1 is SGHAT, CDR2 FQNNGV. This CDR3 spans 20 amino acids.

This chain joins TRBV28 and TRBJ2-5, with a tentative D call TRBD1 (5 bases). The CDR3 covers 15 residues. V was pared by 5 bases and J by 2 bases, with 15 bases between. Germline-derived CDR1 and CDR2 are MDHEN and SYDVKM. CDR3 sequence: CASSLDGQVQETQYF. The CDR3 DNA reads TGTGCCAGCAGTCTTGACGGACAAGTACAAGAGACCCAGTACTTC.

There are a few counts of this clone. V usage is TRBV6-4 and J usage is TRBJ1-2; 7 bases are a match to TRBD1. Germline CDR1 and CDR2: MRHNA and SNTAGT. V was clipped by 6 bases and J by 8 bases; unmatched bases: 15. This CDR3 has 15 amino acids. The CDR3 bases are TGTGCCAGCAGCGATTCCCCGGGACAGATTTCAGGCTACACCTTC. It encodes CASSDSPGQISGYTF.

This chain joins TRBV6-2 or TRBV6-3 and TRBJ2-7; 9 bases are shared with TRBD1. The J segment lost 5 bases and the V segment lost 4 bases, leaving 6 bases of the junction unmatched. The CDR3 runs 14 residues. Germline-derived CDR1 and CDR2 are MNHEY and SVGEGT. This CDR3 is CASSSGTGSHEQYF. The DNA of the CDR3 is TGTGCCAGCAGTTCGGGGACAGGGTCCCACGAGCAGTACTTC.

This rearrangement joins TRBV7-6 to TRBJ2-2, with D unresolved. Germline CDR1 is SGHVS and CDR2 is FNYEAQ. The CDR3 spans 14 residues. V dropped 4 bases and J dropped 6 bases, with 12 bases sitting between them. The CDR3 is CASSSLRGSGELFF. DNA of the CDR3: TGTGCCAGCAGCTCGCTGCGCGGATCCGGGGAGCTGTTTTTT.

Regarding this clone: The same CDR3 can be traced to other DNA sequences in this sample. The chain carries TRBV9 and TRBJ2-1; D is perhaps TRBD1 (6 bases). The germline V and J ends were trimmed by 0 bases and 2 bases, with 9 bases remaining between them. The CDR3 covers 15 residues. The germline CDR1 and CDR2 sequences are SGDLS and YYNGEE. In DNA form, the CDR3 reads TGTGCCAGCAGCGTAGCCCCAGGGGCCTACAATGAGCAGTTCTTC. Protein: CASSVAPGAYNEQFF.

The CDR3 is CASSSFGQARSPDTQYF. In nucleotides, the CDR3 is TGTGCCAGCAGCTCTTTCGGACAGGCGAGGAGTCCAGATACGCAGTATTTT. The V call is TRBV7-9, the J call TRBJ2-3; 7 bases fit TRBD1. Germline trimming cut 4 bases from V and 4 bases from J; bases unmatched to any gene: 14. The CDR3 is made up of 17 amino acids. From germline, CDR1 is SEHNR and CDR2 FQNEAQ (reference sequence).

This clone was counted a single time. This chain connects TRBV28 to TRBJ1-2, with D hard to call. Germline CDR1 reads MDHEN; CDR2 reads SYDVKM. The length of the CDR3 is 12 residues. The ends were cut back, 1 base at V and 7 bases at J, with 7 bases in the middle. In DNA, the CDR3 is TGTGCCAGCAGTTTATTGGCTTCTGGCTACACCTTC. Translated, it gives CASSLLASGYTF.